A selection of T cell receptor beta chains follows, all from one sample in a study of cytomegalovirus exposure and HLA in healthy donors. Data came from immunoSEQ multiplex PCR; TCRdb stores just in-frame clones and leaves some out. The sample lists tens of thousands of clones; 75% to 85% were seen once. The source material was PBMCs. The origin of the receptors is a male donor in good health and CMV-seronegative. Each CDR3 is given with its conserved first and last residue. D genes are given only for firm matches. Rows give clone size only sometimes, using once, few, many, or a class for an expanded clone.

abundance,j_gene,d_gene,v_gene,len,CDR3nt,CDR3aa
few,TRBJ1-3,NA,TRBV6-6,14,TGTGCCAGCACAAGAGGGAACTCTGGAAACACCATATATTTT,CASTRGNSGNTIYF
NA,TRBJ2-7,TRBD1,TRBV27,15,TGTGCCAGCAGTTTTTCCCCAGACAGGGGCAACGAGCAGTACTTC,CASSFSPDRGNEQYF
NA,TRBJ1-2,NA,TRBV4-3,14,TGCGCCAGCAGCTCAACCCGGGCAGGGGATGGCTACACCTTC,CASSSTRAGDGYTF
NA,TRBJ2-7,NA,TRBV6-5,12,TGTGCCAGCACCCGAGTCGGCTACGAGCAGTACTTC,CASTRVGYEQYF
NA,TRBJ1-2,TRBD1,TRBV7-6,14,TGTGCCAGCAGCCCAGGACAGGGGAACTATGGCTACACCTTC,CASSPGQGNYGYTF
NA,TRBJ2-5,NA,TRBV7-2,13,TGTGCCAGCAGCGCCGTGGGTCGAGGGACCCAGTACTTC,CASSAVGRGTQYF
NA,TRBJ2-3,TRBD2,TRBV7-3,15,TGTGCCAGCAGCTCTAGCGGGGGGCCCGCAGATACGCAGTATTTT,CASSSSGGPADTQYF
NA,TRBJ2-6,NA,TRBV19,14,TGTGCCAGTAAATCGAGCTCTGGGGCCAACGTCCTGACTTTC,CASKSSSGANVLTF
NA,TRBJ2-1,TRBD2,TRBV29-1,15,TGCAGCGGAATGGGACCGGGAGGCTCCTACAATGAGCAGTTCTTC,CSGMGPGGSYNEQFF
NA,TRBJ1-3,NA,TRBV19,14,TGTGCCAGTGGTCTGACAGGCTCTGGAAACACCATATATTTT,CASGLTGSGNTIYF
NA,TRBJ2-2,TRBD1,TRBV11-2,15,TGTGCCAGCAGCTCCGGGACAGGGCGAACCGGGGAGCTGTTTTTT,CASSSGTGRTGELFF
NA,TRBJ2-7,NA,TRBV14,13,TGTGCCAGCAATGGCGGTATTTCCTACGAGCAGTACTTC,CASNGGISYEQYF
NA,TRBJ2-7,TRBD1,TRBV10-1,17,TGCGCCAGCCAAGAATCGCCCCCGGGACAGGGCGCCTACGAGCAGTACTTC,CASQESPPGQGAYEQYF
NA,TRBJ2-5,NA,TRBV7-2,14,TGTGCCAGCAGCTTTACTCTTGGCCAAGAGACCCAGTACTTC,CASSFTLGQETQYF